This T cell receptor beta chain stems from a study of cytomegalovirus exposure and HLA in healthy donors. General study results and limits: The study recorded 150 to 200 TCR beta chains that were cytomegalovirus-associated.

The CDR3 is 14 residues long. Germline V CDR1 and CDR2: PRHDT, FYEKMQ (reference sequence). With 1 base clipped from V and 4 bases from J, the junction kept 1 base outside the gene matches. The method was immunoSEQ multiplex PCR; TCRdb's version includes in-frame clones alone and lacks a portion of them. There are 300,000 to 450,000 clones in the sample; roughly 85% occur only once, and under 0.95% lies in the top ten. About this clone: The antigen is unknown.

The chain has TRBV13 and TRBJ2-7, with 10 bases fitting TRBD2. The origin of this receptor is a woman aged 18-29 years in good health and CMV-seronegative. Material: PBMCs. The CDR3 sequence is CASSLETSGYEQYF. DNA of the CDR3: TGTGCCAGCAGCTTAGAGACTAGCGGGTACGAGCAGTACTTC.